Below are 32 T cell receptor beta chains sequenced from a single sample in a study of blood T cells in healthy people across ages. A J-beta primer mix and a sample-barcoded 5' primer were used in a second PCR of about 6 to 12 cycles. MiXCR, run by TCRdb on the 5' RACE reads, gives a single entry per CDR3 protein. The sample carries 1 million or so distinct CDR3 sequences, approximately 25% recorded once. The same data also went into a second study, on T cells of mothers and their children.

Sequencing was performed on blood. The receptor set was obtained from a girl aged 2-9 years in good health.

This clonotype appeared a few times. The J gene is TRBJ2-3, the V gene TRBV29-1; the match to TRBD2 covers 10 bases. This CDR3 has 16 residues. With 0 bases clipped from V and 3 bases from J, the junction kept 6 bases outside the gene matches. Germline CDR1 and CDR2: SQVTM and ANQGSEA. DNA for the CDR3: TGCAGCGTTGAAGATGAAAATAGCGGGGGGACAGATACGCAGTATTTT. It yields the protein CSVEDENSGGTDTQYF.

This clonotype was seen a handful of times. The chain links TRBV4-2 to TRBJ1-4, with 7 positions matching TRBD1. CDR1 and CDR2 from the germline V gene are LGHNA and YNFKEQ. The trim removed 4 bases at V and 8 bases at J, leaving 7 bases unmatched. The CDR3 covers 14 residues. The CDR3 nucleotides read TGTGCCAGCAGCCCCGGGACAGCCATGGAAAAACTGTTTTTT. It translates to CASSPGTAMEKLFF.

The rearrangement uses TRBV20-1 and TRBJ2-1, with 10 bases fitting TRBD2. There are 18 residues in the CDR3. The germline gives CDR1 DFQATT, CDR2 SNEGSKA (reference sequence). J lost 0 bases, V lost 3 bases, and 11 bases had no gene match. CDR3 DNA sequence: TGCAGTGCTAGGGGTAGACTAGCGGGTGCGAGCTCCTACAATGAGCAGTTCTTC. Protein product: CSARGRLAGASSYNEQFF.

This clonotype came up a few times. The V call is TRBV5-1, the J call TRBJ2-5; TRBD2 matches at 9 bases. Trimming removed 1 base from V and 4 bases from J; junction bases left unmatched: 8. Germline V gene data show CDR1 as SGHRS and CDR2 as YFSETQ. This CDR3 has 16 residues. CDR3 amino acids: CASSLSVAGESETQYF. The CDR3 bases are TGCGCCAGCAGCTTGTCAGTAGCGGGAGAGTCAGAGACCCAGTACTTC.

This chain uses TRBV11-2 with TRBJ2-5; the D gene is possibly TRBD2 (6 bases). CDR3 length: 15 residues. V lost 5 bases and J lost 4, with 17 bases in between. The V gene's germline CDR1 is SGHAT and CDR2 FQNNGV. The CDR3 loop reads CASSPGVGEAETQYF. The DNA for the CDR3 is TGTGCCAGCAGCCCGGGTGTCGGGGAGGCAGAGACCCAGTACTTC.

The chain employs TRBV28 and TRBJ2-6; D may be TRBD1 (6 bases). CDR1 is MDHEN, CDR2 SYDVKM, per germline. The ends were cut back, 0 bases at V and 2 bases at J, with 11 bases in the middle. CDR3 size: 17 residues. In DNA form, the CDR3 reads TGTGCCAGCAGTTTATGGGACAGTAGTCCTGGGGCCAACGTCCTGACTTTC. This sequence encodes CASSLWDSSPGANVLTF.

This clonotype was observed a handful of times. The rearrangement uses TRBV5-1 and TRBJ1-4, with 7 nucleotides matching TRBD1. The J segment lost 2 bases and the V segment lost 0 bases, leaving 4 bases of the junction unmatched. Germline V CDR1 and CDR2: SGHRS, YFSETQ. This CDR3 is 16 amino acids long. The CDR3 sequence is CASSLGQGLTNEKLFF. In DNA form, the CDR3 reads TGCGCCAGCAGCTTGGGACAGGGTTTGACTAATGAAAAACTGTTTTTT.

This clonotype was observed a few times. CDR3 sequence reads: CSVALTALDRYTF. Written as DNA, the CDR3 is TGCAGCGTTGCCCTGACAGCCCTGGATCGCTACACCTTC. The chain combines TRBV29-1 with TRBJ1-2; weak D call: TRBD1 (5 bases). The CDR3 loop spans 13 amino acids. Trimming took off 4 bases at V and 9 bases at J, with 18 bases between the two ends. CDR1 is SQVTM and CDR2 is ANQGSEA in the germline V gene. Full variable domain (missing parts from reference TRBV29-1 and TRBJ1-2): SAVISQKPSRDICQRGTSLTIQCQVDSQVTMMFWYRQQPGQSLTLIATANQGSEATYESGFVIDKFPISRPNLTFSTLTVSNMSPEDSSIYLCSVALTALDRYTFGSGTRLTVV.

The V gene is TRBV5-1, the J gene TRBJ2-7, with D perhaps matching TRBD2 (6 bases). The CDR3 has 12 residues. The V end was cut by 4 bases, the J end by 7 bases, with 12 bases between. CDR1 and CDR2 from the germline V gene are SGHRS and YFSETQ. The CDR3 is CASSAESGEQYF. Written as DNA, the CDR3 is TGCGCCAGCAGCGCCGAAAGCGGGGAGCAGTACTTC.

The chain combines TRBV25-1 with TRBJ2-2; TRBD2 aligns across 12 bases. The germline CDR1 and CDR2 sequences are MGHDK and SYGVNS. V was pared by 3 bases and J by 3 bases, with 2 bases of the junction left unmatched. There are 16 residues in the CDR3. The CDR3 loop reads CASSDLAGGYTGELFF. CDR3 coding DNA: TGTGCCAGCAGTGACCTAGCGGGGGGGTACACCGGGGAGCTGTTTTTT. Complete variable domain (other parts from reference TRBV25-1 and TRBJ2-2): EADIYQTPRYLVIGTGKKITLECSQTMGHDKMYWYQQDPGMELHLIHYSYGVNSTEKGDLSSESTVSRIRTEHFPLTLESARPSHTSQYLCASSDLAGGYTGELFFGEGSRLTVL.

This chain links TRBV29-1 with TRBJ2-1; 8 bases line up with TRBD2. The CDR3 spans 16 residues. The V gene's germline CDR1 is SQVTM and CDR2 ANQGSEA. CDR3 in DNA: TGCAGTGCTCGTCCTAGCGGGTTAAGCTCCTACAATGAGCAGTTCTTC. This gives the protein CSARPSGLSSYNEQFF.

The rearrangement uses TRBV28 and TRBJ2-5; 10 nucleotides line up with TRBD2. With the DNA end fitting TRBJ2-7 better, the J assignment may be wrong. The CDR3 extends over 17 amino acids. In germline, CDR1 is MDHEN, CDR2 SYDVKM. The CDR3 loop reads CASSLSSSGSSTYEQYF. The CDR3 DNA is TGTGCCAGCAGTTTGAGTTCTAGCGGGAGCTCTACCTACGAGCAGTACTTC.

This clonotype occurred a few times. The rearrangement links TRBV4-1 to TRBJ2-7, with a possible D match to TRBD2 (6 bases). Germline lookup yields CDR1 MGHRA and CDR2 YSYEKL. Deletions cut 1 base from V and 2 bases from J, with 12 bases between. This CDR3 comprises 15 residues. The CDR3 bases are TGCGCCAGCAGCCAAGTAACCGGGAGCCCCTACGAGCAGTACTTC. Its translation is CASSQVTGSPYEQYF.

The V call is TRBV29-1, the J call TRBJ2-2; TRBD2 might be the D (6 bases). Trimming cost V 6 bases and J 1 base, with 6 bases left between them. The CDR3 covers 12 residues. Germline CDR1 SQVTM, CDR2 ANQGSEA. The CDR3 sequence: CSVGGNTGELFF. The CDR3 region has the DNA TGCAGCGTGGGGGGGAACACCGGGGAGCTGTTTTTT.

This clonotype was picked up one time. The V call is TRBV29-1, the J call TRBJ2-5; TRBD1 aligns across 8 bases. The CDR3 runs to 13 residues. V was pared by 6 bases and J by 2 bases, with 5 bases of the junction left unmatched. The V gene's germline CDR1 is SQVTM and CDR2 ANQGSEA. The CDR3 is CSVNRGVQETQYF. CDR3 coding DNA: TGCAGCGTGAACAGGGGGGTTCAAGAGACCCAGTACTTC.

This clonotype turned up a few times. The junction and the germline gene differ at one end; a read error may be behind it. The chain recombines TRBV6-2 or TRBV6-3 with TRBJ2-7; no reliable D call. Germline CDR1 and CDR2: MNHEY and SVGEGT. The CDR3 runs to 12 residues. The CDR3 DNA is TGTGCTAGCAGTAATACACTCAACGAGCAGTACTTC. Protein product: CASSNTLNEQYF.

This clonotype has a handful of counts. CDR3 region: CASSPGLAEHNEQFF. CDR3 bases: TGTGCCAGCAGCCCGGGACTAGCCGAACACAATGAGCAGTTCTTC. This chain uses TRBV13 with TRBJ2-1; 9 bases are shared with TRBD2. V lost 5 bases to trimming and J lost 5 bases; unmatched junction nucleotides: 7. The CDR3 covers 15 residues. The V gene's germline CDR1 is PRHDT and CDR2 FYEKMQ (reference sequence).

The genes are TRBV12-3 or TRBV12-4 and TRBJ2-2; 8 bases map to TRBD2. CDR3 length: 14 residues. V dropped 7 bases and J dropped 2; count of bases not matched to a gene: 3. The CDR3 region has the DNA TGTGCCAGCACCGGGGGGGAAAACACCGGGGAGCTGTTTTTT. The encoded protein is CASTGGENTGELFF.

This clonotype has more than one count but fewer than ten. The genes are TRBV6-5 and TRBJ2-5, with TRBD2 matching over 14 bases. Trimming took 2 bases from V and 4 from J; bases not matched to a gene: 12. CDR3 length: 19 amino acids. Looked up from germline, CDR1 is MNHEY and CDR2 is SVGAGI. CDR3 protein: CASSYERLAGGPGRETQYF. The CDR3 DNA reads TGTGCCAGCAGTTACGAGAGACTAGCGGGAGGGCCTGGGCGAGAGACCCAGTACTTC.

CDR3 nucleotide sequence: TGTGCCAGCAGTTACTCTTCTCCAGATACGCAGTATTTT. Its protein product is CASSYSSPDTQYF. The chain links TRBV6-5 to TRBJ2-3; D remains ambiguous. CDR3 length: 13 amino acids. Germline V gene lookup returns CDR1 MNHEY and CDR2 SVGAGI. Trimming cost V 0 bases and J 4 bases, with 5 bases left between them.

Only a few counts were recorded for this clonotype. The chain employs TRBV15 and TRBJ2-7, with a tentative D call TRBD1 (6 bases). TRBJ2-1 matches the DNA end more closely, so the J call is doubtful. Per the germline V gene, CDR1 is LNHNV and CDR2 is YYDKDF (reference sequence). The CDR3 runs to 13 residues. The chain's CDR3 is CATSRGQGYGQFF. CDR3 bases: TGTGCCACCAGCAGAGGGCAGGGGTATGGGCAGTTCTTC.

This chain connects TRBV29-1 to TRBJ2-5; D might be TRBD1 or TRBD2, each matching 6 bases. Germline V CDR1 and CDR2: SQVTM, ANQGSEA. Trimming took off 5 bases at V and 1 base at J, with 8 bases between the two ends. CDR3 length: 12 residues. In DNA form, the CDR3 reads TGCAGCGTTTGGGGGGCCCAAGAGACCCAGTACTTC. Translation gives CSVWGAQETQYF.

V is TRBV7-6 and J is TRBJ2-4; either TRBD1 or TRBD2 may fit D (5 bases each). The CDR3 has 16 amino acids. Germline V lookup: CDR1 SGHVS, CDR2 FNYEAQ. The V gene lost 5 bases and the J gene lost 4 bases, with 18 bases spanning the gap. CDR3 sequence (DNA): TGTGCCAGCAGCCAGGGACCCTCGGAGGCAAAAAACATTCAGTACTTC. This codes for CASSQGPSEAKNIQYF.

This clonotype was recorded once. V is TRBV5-1 and J is TRBJ2-1, with 11 bases aligning to TRBD2. The CDR3 consists of 15 residues. The ends lost 4 bases at V and 8 bases at J; junction bases unmatched: 8. From germline, CDR1 is SGHRS and CDR2 YFSETQ. The CDR3: CASSPTSGSSHEQFF. CDR3 nucleotides: TGCGCCAGCAGCCCCACTAGCGGGAGTAGCCATGAGCAGTTCTTC.

This clonotype was observed a handful of times. This chain uses TRBV29-1 with TRBJ1-2; no clear D. The CDR3 is made up of 14 amino acids. Germline lookup yields CDR1 SQVTM and CDR2 ANQGSEA. Trimming cost V 1 base and J 0 bases, with 9 bases left between them. The CDR3 loop is CSVEVTLPNYGYTF. CDR3 nucleotides: TGCAGCGTTGAAGTTACCCTCCCTAACTATGGCTACACCTTC.

The rearrangement joins TRBV27 to TRBJ1-2; D is ambiguous. Trimming shortened V by 7 bases and J by 4 bases, and 7 bases separated the two germline ends. Germline CDR1 is MNHEY and CDR2 is SMNVEV (reference sequence). The CDR3 runs 11 residues. This chain's CDR3 is CASKFPYGYTF. For the CDR3, the DNA is TGTGCCAGCAAGTTCCCCTATGGCTACACCTTC.

This clonotype was counted between two and nine times. The genes are TRBV20-1 and TRBJ1-2, with 7 bases aligning to TRBD1. The J segment lost 4 bases and the V segment lost 6 bases, leaving 11 bases of the junction unmatched. Germline V lookup: CDR1 DFQATT, CDR2 SNEGSKA (reference sequence). CDR3 length equals 14 residues. CDR3 sequence (DNA): TGCAGTGCAAAAGATCGGCAGGGGGGCTATGGCTACACCTTC. It codes for CSAKDRQGGYGYTF.

This clonotype was observed a few times. The gene calls are TRBV21-1 and TRBJ2-3; the tabulated D call, TRBD1, remains unverified against the DNA. TRBV21-1 corresponds to a pseudogene. The CDR3 is 15 residues long. CDR3 coding DNA: TGTGCCGGAACCGGGGGGGAAAGTATACCAGATACGCAGTATTTT. Protein: CAGTGGESIPDTQYF.

The J gene is TRBJ1-2, the V gene TRBV19; 7 bases line up with TRBD1. V lost 7 bases to trimming and J lost 2 bases; unmatched junction nucleotides: 4. The germline gives CDR1 LNHDA, CDR2 SQIVND (reference sequence). This CDR3 is built from 13 residues. In DNA form, the CDR3 reads TGTGCCAGTACCGAGACAGGGAACTATGGCTACACCTTC. Translation: CASTETGNYGYTF.

The sample holds many counts of this clonotype. The V gene is TRBV5-1, the J gene TRBJ2-5; 7 nucleotides line up with TRBD2. The length of the CDR3 is 18 residues. Germline lookup yields CDR1 SGHRS and CDR2 YFSETQ. With 3 bases clipped from V and 5 bases from J, the junction kept 19 bases outside the gene matches. In DNA form, the CDR3 reads TGCGCCAGCAGCTCCCGGGGGGATTTCGCACTCCTGGAGGAGACCCAGTACTTC. Protein product: CASSSRGDFALLEETQYF.

This clonotype was counted a few times. This chain links TRBV28 with TRBJ2-3; no firm D call. The CDR3 sequence is 16 residues long. The V gene's germline CDR1 is MDHEN and CDR2 SYDVKM. Trimming removed 4 bases from V and 2 bases from J, with 16 bases in between. The CDR3 is CASSSKRAEFTDTQYF. The CDR3 DNA reads TGTGCCAGCAGTTCTAAGAGAGCAGAGTTCACAGATACGCAGTATTTT.

This clonotype has a handful of counts. The chain uses TRBV7-2 and TRBJ2-7, with 11 bases that match TRBD1. V shed 2 bases and J 5 bases; nucleotides not matched to a gene: 2. The CDR3 sequence is 14 residues long. The germline gives CDR1 SGHTA, CDR2 FQGNSA. CDR3 nucleotides: TGTGCCAGCAGCTTATGGGACAGGGGGGACGAGCAGTACTTC. Residues: CASSLWDRGDEQYF.